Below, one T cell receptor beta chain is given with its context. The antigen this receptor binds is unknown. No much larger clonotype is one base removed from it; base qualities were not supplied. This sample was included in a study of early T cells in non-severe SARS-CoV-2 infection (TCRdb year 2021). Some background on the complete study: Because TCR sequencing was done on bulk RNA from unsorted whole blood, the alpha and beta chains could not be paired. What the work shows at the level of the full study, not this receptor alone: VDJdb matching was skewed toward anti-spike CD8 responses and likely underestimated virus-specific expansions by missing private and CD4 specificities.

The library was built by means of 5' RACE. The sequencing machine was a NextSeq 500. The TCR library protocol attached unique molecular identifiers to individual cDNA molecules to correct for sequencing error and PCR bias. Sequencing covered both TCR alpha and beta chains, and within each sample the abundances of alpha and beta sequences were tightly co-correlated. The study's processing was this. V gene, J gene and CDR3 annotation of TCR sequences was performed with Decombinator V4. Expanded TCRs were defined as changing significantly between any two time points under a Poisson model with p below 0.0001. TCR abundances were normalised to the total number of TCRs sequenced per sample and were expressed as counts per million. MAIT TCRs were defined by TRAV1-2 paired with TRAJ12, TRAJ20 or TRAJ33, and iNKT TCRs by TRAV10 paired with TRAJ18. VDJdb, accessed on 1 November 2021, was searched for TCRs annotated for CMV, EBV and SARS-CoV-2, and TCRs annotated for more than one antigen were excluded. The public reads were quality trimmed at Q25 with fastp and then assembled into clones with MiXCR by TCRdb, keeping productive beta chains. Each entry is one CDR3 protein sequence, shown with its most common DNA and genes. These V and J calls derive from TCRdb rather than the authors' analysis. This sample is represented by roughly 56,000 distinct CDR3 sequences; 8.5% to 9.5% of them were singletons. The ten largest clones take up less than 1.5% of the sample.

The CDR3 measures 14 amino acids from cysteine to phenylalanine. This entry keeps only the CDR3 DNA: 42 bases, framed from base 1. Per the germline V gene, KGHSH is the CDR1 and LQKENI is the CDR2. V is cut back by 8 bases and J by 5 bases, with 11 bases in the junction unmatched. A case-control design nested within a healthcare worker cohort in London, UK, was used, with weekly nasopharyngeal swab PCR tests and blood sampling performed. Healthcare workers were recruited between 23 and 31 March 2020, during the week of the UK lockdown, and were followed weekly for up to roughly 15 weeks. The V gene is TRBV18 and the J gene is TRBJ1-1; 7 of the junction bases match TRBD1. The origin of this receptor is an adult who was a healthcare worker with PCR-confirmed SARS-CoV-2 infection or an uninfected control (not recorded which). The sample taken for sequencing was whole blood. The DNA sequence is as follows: TGTGCCAGCCAGACCGCAGGGGGGAGGACTGAAGCTTTCTTT. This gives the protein CASQTAGGRTEAFF. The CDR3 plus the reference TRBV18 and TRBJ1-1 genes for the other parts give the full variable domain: NAGVMQNPRHLVRRRGQEARLRCSPMKGHSHVYWYRQLPEEGLKFMVYLQKENIIDESGMPKERFSAEFPKEGPSILRIQQVVRGDSAAYFCASQTAGGRTEAFFGQGTRLTVV.